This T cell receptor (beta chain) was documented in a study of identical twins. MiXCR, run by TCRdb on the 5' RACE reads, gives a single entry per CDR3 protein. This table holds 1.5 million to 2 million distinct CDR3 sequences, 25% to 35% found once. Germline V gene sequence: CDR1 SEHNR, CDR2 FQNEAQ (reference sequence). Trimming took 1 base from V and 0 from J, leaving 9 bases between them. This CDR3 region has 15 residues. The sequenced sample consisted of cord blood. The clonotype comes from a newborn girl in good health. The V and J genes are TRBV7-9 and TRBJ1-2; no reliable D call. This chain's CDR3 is CASSLGAYSNYGYTF. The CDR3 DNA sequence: TGTGCCAGCAGCTTAGGGGCCTACTCTAACTATGGCTACACCTTC.